The clone carrying this T cell receptor (beta chain) came up a few times. Generated by immunoSEQ multiplex PCR, the TCRdb table keeps only in-frame clones and is missing some. The sample carries about 390,000 clones, around 87% recorded once. CDR1 MNHEY and CDR2 SMNVEV come from the germline V gene (reference sequence). The ends lost 6 bases at V and 3 bases at J; junction bases unmatched: 9. This CDR3 has 16 amino acids. This specimen comes from a study of blood T cell repertoires in COVID-19. Across the whole study: The United States, Italy and Spain supplied acute and convalescent COVID-19 samples.

In terms of age and location, participants ranged from about 18 to 89 years and lived in about 25 US areas. Two consecutive negative NP/OP PCR tests, clearance, or resolved symptoms defined Cohort 3 recovery. The sequence came from a woman between 50 and 59 years old who had recovered from COVID-19. This sequence joins TRBV27 and TRBJ2-7, with 12 bases identical to TRBD2. Input material: PBMCs or T cells enriched from blood (not recorded which). The CDR3 DNA follows: TGTGCCAGCAGCCTACGGGCTAGCGGGGGGGACTACGAGCAGTACTTC. Its protein product is CASSLRASGGDYEQYF.